This paragraph covers one T cell receptor beta chain sequence. Antigen specificity is unknown. The data were produced by immunoSEQ multiplex PCR, yet TCRdb's version contains in-frame clones alone and is incomplete. The data contain 150,000 or so clones, 70% to 90% of them singletons. The data originate from a study of lymphopenia after photon versus proton radiotherapy. Study results and caveats: Authors raise, but do not show, better survival with proton therapy. After lymphocyte nadir, photon-treated repertoires showed oligoclonal expansion, especially CD8+ Temra. Larger post-nadir TCR diversity loss correlated inversely with survival in deceased patients. Proton therapy kept repertoires fairly stable, unlike photons, which gained effector/memory cells.

CDR1 is KGHSH, CDR2 LQKENI, per germline. The V gene lost 4 bases and the J gene lost 5 bases, with 11 bases spanning the gap. This CDR3 region has 13 residues. The V gene is TRBV18, the J gene TRBJ1-1, with TRBD1 as a possible D gene (6 bases). The TCR sequence derives from a man over 45 with gastric cancer. Sample: peripheral blood, taken from a patient treated with photon-based radiotherapy. The CDR3 nucleotides are TGTGCCAGCTCACAAAATAGGGGGACTGAAGCTTTCTTT. Translation gives CASSQNRGTEAFF. Combining the CDR3 with reference TRBV18 and TRBJ1-1 gives the whole variable domain NAGVMQNPRHLVRRRGQEARLRCSPMKGHSHVYWYRQLPEEGLKFMVYLQKENIIDESGMPKERFSAEFPKEGPSILRIQQVVRGDSAAYFCASSQNRGTEAFFGQGTRLTVV.